This TCR beta chain was sequenced for a study of neoadjuvant anti-PD-1 for oral cavity cancer. Study information: Most patients had three to four biweekly doses of 3 mg/kg nivolumab before resection. The study's findings and limits: With three patients per group, TCR findings need larger cohorts.

In regard to this clone: Its antigen is unknown.

Some clones are missing from TCRdb's copy, which holds only in-frame ones; the method was immunoSEQ multiplex PCR. This repertoire shows roughly 13,000 clones, about 73% found once; its top ten account for roughly 2.8%. Germline CDR1 reads GTSNPN; CDR2 reads SVGIG (reference sequence). V was pared by 3 bases and J by 14 bases, with 10 bases of the junction left unmatched. CDR3 length equals 12 residues. The time point here: after neoadjuvant nivolumab, at surgical resection. Patients had HPV-negative, locally advanced oral cavity squamous cell carcinoma. This chain joins TRBV30 and TRBJ2-4; 7 bases are shared with TRBD1. The input for sequencing was PBMCs, taken after nivolumab (anti-PD-1) treatment. This TCR was recovered from a person between 40 and 79 years old with oral cavity squamous cell carcinoma. The CDR3 DNA sequence: TGTGCCTGGAGCGCGGCCGGGACAGCCGAGTACTTC. Translated, it gives CAWSAAGTAEYF.